These T cell receptor beta chains were read from a single sample in a study of blood T cell repertoires in COVID-19. Data came from immunoSEQ multiplex PCR; TCRdb stores just in-frame clones and leaves some out. The table records over 300,000 clones, 89% of them present only once. Sequenced material: peripheral blood. The receptor set was obtained from a man aged 35-49 years with acute or convalescent COVID-19. CDR3s include the opening cysteine and the closing phenylalanine or tryptophan. The D gene is left open where the match is weak.

v_gene: TRBV6-2/TRBV6-3; j_gene: TRBJ2-3; d_gene: NA; CDR3aa: CASTYSRGLHRDTQYF
v_gene: TRBV12-3/TRBV12-4; j_gene: TRBJ1-2; d_gene: NA; CDR3aa: CASSLPEAYGYTF
v_gene: TRBV7-9; j_gene: TRBJ1-5; d_gene: NA; CDR3aa: CAVGDQPQHF
v_gene: TRBV27; j_gene: TRBJ1-6; d_gene: NA; CDR3aa: CASSLSGPWDSPLHF
v_gene: TRBV11-2; j_gene: TRBJ2-3; d_gene: TRBD2; CDR3aa: CASSLGLAGALSTDTQYF
v_gene: TRBV3-1/TRBV3-2; j_gene: TRBJ2-7; d_gene: TRBD2; CDR3aa: CASSPFTGTSYEQYF
v_gene: TRBV25-1; j_gene: TRBJ1-2; d_gene: NA; CDR3aa: CASSEGTGPNYGYTF
v_gene: TRBV21-1; j_gene: TRBJ1-1; d_gene: NA; CDR3aa: CASSKRGGEETEAFF
v_gene: TRBV28; j_gene: TRBJ1-2; d_gene: TRBD1; CDR3aa: CASRRTGSYGYTF
v_gene: TRBV2; j_gene: TRBJ1-2; d_gene: TRBD1; CDR3aa: CASSEGQVYGYTF
v_gene: TRBV2; j_gene: TRBJ2-7; d_gene: NA; CDR3aa: CASLTVASYEQYF
v_gene: TRBV3-1/TRBV3-2; j_gene: TRBJ1-2; d_gene: NA; CDR3aa: CASSQGNEGSYGYTF
v_gene: TRBV23-1; j_gene: TRBJ1-1; d_gene: NA; CDR3aa: CASSHPAGPKYSTEAFF
v_gene: TRBV30; j_gene: TRBJ1-3; d_gene: TRBD1; CDR3aa: CAWGLGQGRNTIYF
v_gene: TRBV19; j_gene: TRBJ2-3; d_gene: TRBD2; CDR3aa: CASSSPGGSLDTQYF
v_gene: TRBV11-2; j_gene: TRBJ1-1; d_gene: NA; CDR3aa: CASSLAGSNTEAFF
v_gene: TRBV28; j_gene: TRBJ1-5; d_gene: NA; CDR3aa: CASSSSGQGSNQPQHF
v_gene: TRBV20-1; j_gene: TRBJ1-2; d_gene: NA; CDR3aa: CSASDRQLYGYTF
v_gene: TRBV6-5; j_gene: TRBJ1-6; d_gene: NA; CDR3aa: CASSYAQTSSPLHF